The 19 T cell receptor beta chains below come from one sample, sequenced in a study of cytomegalovirus exposure and HLA in healthy donors. The table came from immunoSEQ multiplex PCR; TCRdb's copy has only in-frame clones and leaves some out. The sample lists 250,000 to 350,000 clones; 70% to 90% were seen once. Specimen: PBMCs. The receptors originated from a man aged 25-45 years in good health and CMV-seronegative.

The V and J genes are TRBV6-1 and TRBJ2-4; 11 nucleotides match TRBD2. Germline V CDR1 and CDR2: MNHNS, SASEGT. V trimming: 2 bases; J trimming: 1 base; junction bases outside the gene matches: 10. The CDR3 is 19 residues long. Here the CDR3 DNA reads TGTGCCAGCAGTGAAAGGATTAGCGGGGGGGATTCGGCCAAAAACATTCAGTACTTC. Protein: CASSERISGGDSAKNIQYF.

Note on this clone: This same CDR3 is encoded by further DNA sequences in the sample. The CDR3 loop reads CAWSAGNNQPQHF. CDR3 in DNA: TGTGCCTGGAGTGCCGGGAACAATCAGCCCCAGCATTTT. The chain combines TRBV30 with TRBJ1-5; no clear D. The germline gives CDR1 GTSNPN, CDR2 SVGIG (reference sequence). This CDR3 is 13 amino acids long. With 1 base removed from V and 3 bases from J, the gap between germline ends came to 7 bases.

This chain joins TRBV5-5 and TRBJ2-5; 11 bases match TRBD2. V shed 4 bases and J 2 bases; nucleotides not matched to a gene: 13. In germline, CDR1 is SGHKS, CDR2 YYEKEE (reference sequence). The CDR3 is 18 amino acids. The chain's CDR3 is CASSRDPLAGGRQETQYF. Here the CDR3 DNA reads TGTGCCAGCAGCCGAGACCCATTAGCGGGGGGGCGTCAAGAGACCCAGTACTTC.

The chain uses TRBV6-5 and TRBJ2-3; TRBD1 agrees at 7 bases. Germline V gives CDR1 MNHEY, CDR2 SVGAGI. V shed 11 bases, J shed 4 bases, and the junction held 3 bases outside the gene matches. The CDR3 runs 11 residues. CDR3 sequence: CASGQADTQYF. Here the CDR3 DNA reads TGTGCCTCCGGACAGGCAGATACGCAGTATTTT.

V and J are TRBV5-1 and TRBJ1-1, with D possibly being TRBD1 (6 bases). The length of the CDR3 is 14 residues. Trimming took off 3 bases at V and 3 bases at J, with 12 bases between the two ends. Germline CDR1 SGHRS, CDR2 YFSETQ. This CDR3 is CASSSRTVYTEAFF. CDR3 sequence (DNA): TGCGCCAGCAGCTCCAGGACAGTTTACACTGAAGCTTTCTTT.

The chain recombines TRBV10-1 with TRBJ1-1; 8 bases align to TRBD1. The CDR3 spans 13 residues. Germline V gene lookup returns CDR1 WNHNN and CDR2 SYGVQD (reference sequence). Trimming cost V 7 bases and J 1 base; bases outside gene matches: 2. The DNA of the CDR3 is TGCGCCAGCAAGGGGACAGGGAACACTGAAGCTTTCTTT. It encodes CASKGTGNTEAFF.

CDR3 protein: CASSLGTGGEQYF. In nucleotides, the CDR3 is TGTGCCAGCAGCTTGGGGACAGGGGGCGAGCAGTACTTC. The chain carries TRBV5-4 and TRBJ2-7, with 10 bases identical to TRBD1. The CDR3 sequence is 13 residues long. V lost 0 bases, J lost 6 bases, and 0 bases stayed unmatched. Germline V gene sequence: CDR1 SGHNT, CDR2 YYREEE (reference sequence).

The chain combines TRBV4-1 with TRBJ2-1; D call uncertain. The V and J ends lost 1 base and 0 bases respectively, with 13 bases between them. The CDR3 is 17 residues long. CDR1 is MGHRA, CDR2 YSYEKL, per germline. The CDR3 here is CASSQVYTLSSYNEQFF. Written as DNA, the CDR3 is TGCGCCAGCAGCCAAGTTTATACGCTAAGCTCCTACAATGAGCAGTTCTTC.

The rearrangement joins TRBV6-1 to TRBJ1-2; D is perhaps TRBD1 (5 bases). CDR3 size: 14 residues. V was shortened by 6 bases and J by 0 bases, with 11 bases between the two germline ends. The germline V gene encodes CDR1 MNHNS and CDR2 SASEGT. The CDR3 is CASSPGTTNYGYTF. The CDR3 bases are TGTGCCAGCAGCCCTGGGACTACTAACTATGGCTACACCTTC.

This chain connects TRBV25-1 to TRBJ2-7; 11 nucleotides align to TRBD1. Unmatched junction bases numbered 17, after V lost 4 bases and J lost 6 bases. Looked up from germline, CDR1 is MGHDK and CDR2 is SYGVNS. The CDR3 spans 18 residues. The CDR3 DNA follows: TGTGCCAGCAGTGCCCCATGGGGCCCCGGGACAGGGGGTGGCGAGCAGTACTTC. Its translation: CASSAPWGPGTGGGEQYF.

The rearrangement links TRBV30 to TRBJ1-1; TRBD1 is a possible D gene (6 bases). CDR1 GTSNPN and CDR2 SVGIG come from the germline V gene (reference sequence). The V end was cut by 0 bases, the J end by 5 bases, with 13 bases between. The CDR3 is 14 residues long. In DNA, the CDR3 is TGTGCCTGGAGTGTACAGGGAAGAAAAACTGAAGCTTTCTTT. It yields the protein CAWSVQGRKTEAFF.

The V call is TRBV4-1, the J call TRBJ2-7; TRBD1 might be the D (6 bases). V dropped 2 bases and J dropped 5 bases, with 16 bases sitting between them. The CDR3 sequence is 15 residues long. Germline V CDR1 and CDR2: MGHRA, YSYEKL. The CDR3 sequence is CASSQREETGNEQYF. CDR3 in DNA: TGCGCCAGCAGCCAAAGAGAAGAAACAGGGAACGAGCAGTACTTC.

The chain carries TRBV6-5 and TRBJ1-1; D remains ambiguous. Germline CDR1 is MNHEY and CDR2 is SVGAGI. Trimming removed 0 bases from V and 3 bases from J, with 8 bases in between. The CDR3 spans 14 residues. CDR3 amino acids: CASSYSGSHTEAFF. The CDR3 DNA follows: TGTGCCAGCAGTTACTCAGGGAGTCACACTGAAGCTTTCTTT.

This clone has only one observation. The chain recombines TRBV13 with TRBJ2-7, with TRBD1 matching over 11 bases. CDR3 length: 16 residues. Looked up from germline, CDR1 is PRHDT and CDR2 is FYEKMQ (reference sequence). V lost 0 bases to trimming and J lost 3 bases; unmatched junction nucleotides: 4. CDR3 in DNA: TGTGCCAGCAGCTTAGGCCCGGACAGGGGGCTCTACGAGCAGTACTTC. This sequence encodes CASSLGPDRGLYEQYF.

The chain combines TRBV9 with TRBJ2-7; 7 bases are shared with TRBD1. Germline V gene data show CDR1 as SGDLS and CDR2 as YYNGEE. V lost 2 bases, J lost 2 bases, and 4 bases stayed unmatched. CDR3 size: 14 residues. CDR3 DNA sequence: TGTGCCAGCAGCGTCTCAGACAGGGCCTACGAGCAGTACTTC. It codes for CASSVSDRAYEQYF.

The chain carries TRBV27 and TRBJ2-3; 10 bases are shared with TRBD2. J gave up 2 bases and V 3 bases, and 14 bases lay outside the gene matches. CDR3 length: 19 amino acids. The germline V gene encodes CDR1 MNHEY and CDR2 SMNVEV (reference sequence). Here the CDR3 reads CASSFRPPNSGGNTDTQYF. DNA of the CDR3: TGTGCCAGCAGTTTTCGCCCCCCGAATAGCGGGGGGAACACAGATACGCAGTATTTT.

This clone was found once. The rearrangement links TRBV11-2 to TRBJ2-2; D ambiguous. Trimming left V 3 bases short and J 4 bases short, with 9 bases between. Germline V gives CDR1 SGHAT, CDR2 FQNNGV. CDR3 length: 14 residues. The CDR3 nucleotides are TGTGCCAGCAGCTTTTTACAGATCACCGGGGAGCTGTTTTTT. Encoded protein: CASSFLQITGELFF.

J is TRBJ2-3 and V is TRBV4-3; TRBD2 matches 9 bases. The V segment lost 4 bases and the J segment 2 bases; nucleotides outside the gene matches: 10. Germline CDR1 reads LGHNA; CDR2 reads YSLEER. The CDR3 contains 17 residues. The CDR3 DNA is TGCGCCAGCAGCCCACGAGGCGGGGGGGTCACCACAGATACGCAGTATTTT. It encodes CASSPRGGGVTTDTQYF.

The V and J genes are TRBV6-5 and TRBJ1-2; the D gene is possibly TRBD1 (5 bases). Germline-derived CDR1 and CDR2 are MNHEY and SVGAGI. V lost 5 bases, J lost 4 bases, and 14 bases lay in between. The CDR3 is made up of 14 amino acids. CDR3 region: CASSAYGTGYGYTF. The CDR3 nucleotides are TGTGCCAGCAGTGCCTACGGGACTGGCTATGGCTACACCTTC.